This TCR beta chain was identified during a study of cytomegalovirus exposure and HLA in healthy donors. Whole-study results and caveats: Most TCRs appeared rarely, but some public TCRs recurred in many donors. The investigators catalogued about 170 TCR beta chains as cytomegalovirus-associated. Reports showed the classifier diagnosing cytomegalovirus status with high specificity and sensitivity. In the roughly 120 validation repertoires, a later analysis found that first-cohort TCR clusters tended to co-occur.

A note on this clone: Its antigen is unidentified.

Generated by immunoSEQ multiplex PCR, the TCRdb table keeps only in-frame clones and is missing some. This sample yields fewer than 120,000 clones, of which around 90% are seen a single time; 1.5% to 2% belongs to the top ten. The clonotype originates from a woman between 18 and 29 years old in good health and CMV-seronegative. The sequenced sample consisted of PBMCs.

The CDR3 spells CSGGLVAGELFF. As DNA, the CDR3 is TGCAGCGGGGGACTAGTAGCCGGGGAGCTGTTTTTT. The chain is built from TRBV29-1 and TRBJ2-2; 8 bases line up with TRBD2. J gave up 6 bases and V 7 bases, and 4 bases lay outside the gene matches. Per germline, CDR1 SQVTM and CDR2 ANQGSEA. The CDR3 has 12 residues.